Below are 11 T cell receptor beta chains sequenced from a single sample in a study of CD8 T cells in ankylosing spondylitis. Study-level findings and limits: Ankylosing spondylitis blood seemed to carry a telltale TCR beta motif made of under 10 highly homologous variants.

No antigen has been assigned to these receptors. TCRdb re-derived calls from the 5' RACE reads in MiXCR, one entry per CDR3 protein. The table lists 450,000 to 550,000 distinct CDR3 sequences, roughly 5.2% of them singletons, with around 3.5% in the top ten. Sequenced sample: blood, either unsorted or a sorted T cell fraction (not recorded which). The receptors were gathered from a male donor with ankylosing spondylitis.

This clonotype occurred a few times. The chain is built from TRBV9 and TRBJ2-3; TRBD1 agrees at 9 bases. This CDR3 comprises 15 residues. The trim removed 3 bases at V and 3 bases at J, leaving 5 bases unmatched. Germline CDR1 reads SGDLS; CDR2 reads YYNGEE. This chain's CDR3 is CASSARQGETDTQYF. CDR3 nucleotides: TGTGCCAGCAGCGCTAGACAGGGGGAGACAGATACGCAGTATTTT.

This clonotype was found many times. The V gene is TRBV5-1, the J gene TRBJ2-3, with D perhaps TRBD2 (6 bases). Trimming took off 5 bases at V and 3 bases at J, with 13 bases between the two ends. The length of the CDR3 is 14 residues. Germline CDR1 and CDR2: SGHRS and YFSETQ. Written as DNA, the CDR3 is TGCGCCAGCAGGGTCCGTGGGGGGACAGATACGCAGTATTTT. Translated, it gives CASRVRGGTDTQYF.

In this sample, this clonotype turned up many times. The chain combines TRBV5-1 with TRBJ2-2; perhaps TRBD1 as D (6 bases). Germline-derived CDR1 and CDR2 are SGHRS and YFSETQ. V lost 1 base and J lost 6, with 19 bases in between. The CDR3 covers 17 residues. CDR3 sequence: CASSLNPGARDAGELFF. Written as DNA, the CDR3 is TGCGCCAGCAGCTTGAACCCAGGGGCCCGGGATGCCGGGGAGCTGTTTTTT.

This clonotype was detected ten times or more. The V gene is TRBV18, the J gene TRBJ1-5; D may be TRBD1 (5 bases). V lost 2 bases and J 7 bases, leaving 12 bases between the germline ends. The length of the CDR3 is 14 residues. Germline assignment: CDR1 KGHSH and CDR2 LQKENI. This chain's CDR3 is CASSPGGGEQPQHF. The CDR3 nucleotides are TGTGCCAGCTCACCAGGCGGGGGTGAACAGCCCCAGCATTTT. The variable domain in full, completed from reference TRBV18 and TRBJ1-5, reads NAGVMQNPRHLVRRRGQEARLRCSPMKGHSHVYWYRQLPEEGLKFMVYLQKENIIDESGMPKERFSAEFPKEGPSILRIQQVVRGDSAAYFCASSPGGGEQPQHFGDGTRLSIL.

Of note for this clonotype: A read error may produce the germline difference seen at one junction end. This chain joins TRBV7-3 and TRBJ1-1; a possible D gene is TRBD1 (6 bases). The CDR3 is 15 amino acids. The V gene's germline CDR1 is SGHTA and CDR2 FQGTGA. CDR3: CASNLIGGPSTEAIF. The CDR3 bases are TGTGCCAGCAACTTAATAGGGGGACCCTCGACTGAAGCTATCTTT.

This clonotype was detected ten times or more. The gene calls are TRBV12-3 or TRBV12-4 and TRBJ2-1; unclear D gene. CDR3 length: 13 amino acids. Trimming took 6 bases from V and 8 from J, leaving 14 bases between them. Here the CDR3 reads CASSPSRLDEQFF. CDR3 coding DNA: TGTGCCAGCAGCCCTTCCCGTTTGGATGAGCAGTTCTTC.

V and J are TRBV14 and TRBJ2-5; no reliable D call. The CDR3 runs 13 residues. The germline V gene has CDR1 SGHDN and CDR2 FVKESK. Trimming took 2 bases from V and 5 from J, leaving 9 bases between them. CDR3 sequence (DNA): TGTGCCAGCAGCCAAAGCCTCAGGGAGACCCAGTACTTC. Protein product: CASSQSLRETQYF.

Ten or more counts support this clonotype. The chain's CDR3 is CRAGGAQETQYF. The CDR3 DNA reads TGCAGGGCTGGGGGGGCCCAAGAGACCCAGTACTTC. The chain has TRBV20-1 and TRBJ2-5; possibly TRBD2 for D (7 bases). The CDR3 has 12 residues. Per germline, CDR1 DFQATT and CDR2 SNEGSKA (reference sequence).

The rearrangement joins TRBV7-9 to TRBJ2-2; D gene uncertain. The germline V gene encodes CDR1 SEHNR and CDR2 FQNEAQ (reference sequence). CDR3 length: 17 amino acids. The V gene lost 4 bases and the J gene lost 2 bases, with 17 bases spanning the gap. The CDR3 loop reads CASSSATGLINTGELFF. The CDR3 region has the DNA TGTGCCAGCAGCTCGGCGACGGGTCTGATAAACACCGGGGAGCTGTTTTTT.

This clonotype has a count of ten or more. This chain connects TRBV11-3 to TRBJ2-1; 11 bases map to TRBD2. In germline, CDR1 is SGHNT, CDR2 YENEEA. Trimming removed 4 bases from V and 2 bases from J; junction bases left unmatched: 4. The CDR3 has 16 residues. DNA for the CDR3: TGTGCCAGCAGCTCCGGGACTAGCGGAGCCTACAATGAGCAGTTCTTC. It encodes CASSSGTSGAYNEQFF.

This clonotype was recorded at least ten times. The V call is TRBV5-1, the J call TRBJ1-1; unclear D gene. Trimming took off 0 bases at V and 2 bases at J, with 8 bases between the two ends. Germline CDR1 is SGHRS and CDR2 is YFSETQ. This CDR3 spans 14 amino acids. The CDR3 DNA sequence: TGCGCCAGCAGCTTGGCCAAACTAAACACTGAAGCTTTCTTT. Amino acids: CASSLAKLNTEAFF.